These 29 T cell receptor beta chains originate from one sample sequenced in a study of T cell repertoires in cytomegalovirus infection (dated by TCRdb to the late 2010s). Sequencing was performed on an Illumina HiSeq 1500. TCRdb took the public reads, trimmed them with fastp at Q25, ran MiXCR for clone calling and kept in-frame beta chains. For every CDR3 protein sequence, its rows merge into one entry that carries the most common genes and DNA. Across this sample there are around 70,000 distinct CDR3 sequences, with around 3.8% seen only once. The ten biggest clones cover around a fifth of the sample. The sequenced material came from PBMCs. The receptors originated from a human donor in good health (CMV status not recorded). Some clones in this sample may be carry-over from other donors' samples.

There are many counts of this clonotype. This chain links TRBV7-8 with TRBJ2-1; perhaps D is TRBD1 or TRBD2 (5 bases each). Germline V gene data show CDR1 as SGHVS and CDR2 as FQNEAQ. This CDR3 has 13 residues. V lost 1 base, J lost 10 bases, and 11 bases lay in between. Written as DNA, the CDR3 is TGTGCCAGCAGCTTAGGGGACCCGCGGGAGCAGTTCTTC. It encodes CASSLGDPREQFF.

This clonotype was seen repeatedly, ten times or more. V usage is TRBV7-2 and J usage is TRBJ1-6; D might be TRBD1 (5 bases). Germline CDR1 and CDR2: SGHTA and FQGNSA. The CDR3 runs to 15 residues. The V end lost 5 bases, the J end lost 7 bases, and 15 bases lay between the germline ends. CDR3 DNA sequence: TGTGCCAGCAGCCGGGGGGACGGGGGAAATTCACCCCTCCACTTT. It yields the protein CASSRGDGGNSPLHF. The full variable domain, in which reference TRBV7-2 and TRBJ1-6 provide the parts outside the CDR3, is GAGVSQSPSNKVTEKGKDVELRCDPISGHTALYWYRQSLGQGLEFLIYFQGNSAPDKSGLPSDRFSAERTGGSVSTLTIQRTQQEDSAVYLCASSRGDGGNSPLHFGNGTRLTVT.

This clonotype was observed at least ten times. This chain links TRBV7-2 with TRBJ1-2; a weak D match, TRBD1 (5 bases). Germline V CDR1 and CDR2: SGHTA, FQGNSA. V was trimmed by 5 bases and J by 2 bases, leaving 12 bases between them. This CDR3 is built from 14 residues. The CDR3 DNA reads as TGTGCCAGCAGCGGACATGGATTCAACTATGGCTACACCTTC. Protein: CASSGHGFNYGYTF.

This clonotype appeared many times. This rearrangement joins TRBV28 to TRBJ2-5, with D tentatively TRBD2 (6 bases). Germline loops: CDR1 MDHEN, CDR2 SYDVKM. This CDR3 is 13 amino acids long. V was cut by 7 bases and J by 0 bases, with 9 bases left in between. This chain's CDR3 is CASKPSDQETQYF. The CDR3 region has the DNA TGTGCCAGCAAACCTAGCGACCAAGAGACCCAGTACTTC.

This clonotype was counted many times. The J gene is TRBJ2-1, the V gene TRBV7-6; the D gene is possibly TRBD2 (7 bases). This CDR3 is built from 16 residues. In germline, CDR1 is SGHVS, CDR2 FNYEAQ. V dropped 1 base and J dropped 7 bases, with 17 bases sitting between them. The CDR3 reads CASSLVGGGTGNEQFF. CDR3 in DNA: TGTGCCAGCAGCTTAGTAGGGGGGGGGACCGGGAATGAGCAGTTCTTC.

The chain employs TRBV7-9 and TRBJ2-7; tentatively, D is TRBD1 (7 bases). CDR1 and CDR2 from the germline V gene are SEHNR and FQNEAQ (reference sequence). The V and J ends lost 5 bases and 3 bases respectively, with 14 bases between them. CDR3 length: 14 residues. Here the CDR3 reads CASSLQGGYYEQYF. The CDR3 coding sequence is TGTGCCAGCAGCCTCCAGGGGGGATACTACGAGCAGTACTTC.

This clonotype was observed many times. This rearrangement joins TRBV28 to TRBJ2-7, with 7 bases fitting TRBD1. V gave up 2 bases and J gave up 11 bases; unmatched junction bases: 9. The CDR3 runs to 13 residues. Germline CDR1 reads MDHEN; CDR2 reads SYDVKM. The DNA of the CDR3 is TGTGCCAGCAGTTTAACCGGCAGGGGGTCGGAGTACTTC. Its translation is CASSLTGRGSEYF.

As for this clonotype: It may be a read error: a sequence one base away is much more abundant. The chain recombines TRBV14 with TRBJ1-2; 8 nucleotides match TRBD1. The CDR3 consists of 13 residues. Germline V gene sequence: CDR1 SGHDN, CDR2 FVKESK. CDR3 in DNA: TGTACCAGCAGCTACGACAGGGGATACGGCTACACCTTC. This translates into CTSSYDRGYGYTF.

This clonotype is a singleton in its sample. This may be a read error, as it is one base from a much larger clone. The chain is built from TRBV11-2 and TRBJ2-1, with 8 positions matching TRBD2. The germline V gene has CDR1 SGHAT and CDR2 FQNNGV. The CDR3 sequence is 13 residues long. The CDR3 nucleotides are TGTGCCAGCAGCTTATCGCGGGAGGCTCCTCAGCTCTTC. Protein: CASSLSREAPQLF. The whole variable domain, remainder taken from reference TRBV11-2 and TRBJ2-1, is EAGVAQSPRYKIIEKRQSVAFWCNPISGHATLYWYQQILGQGPKLLIQFQNNGVVDDSQLPKDRFSAERLKGVDSTLKIQPAKLEDSAVYLCASSLSREAPQLFGPGTRLTVL.

For this clonotype: It may be a read error: a sequence one base away is much more abundant. CDR3 sequence: CASSLHGEQYF. CDR3 in DNA: TGTGCCAGCAGCTTACACGGCGAGCAGTACTTC. V and J are TRBV7-8 and TRBJ2-7, with no clear D. The length of the CDR3 is 11 residues. Germline loops: CDR1 SGHVS, CDR2 FQNEAQ. V lost 2 bases, J lost 6 bases, and 5 bases lay in between. The full variable domain, its missing parts supplied by reference TRBV7-8 and TRBJ2-7, is GAGVSQSPRYKVAKRGQDVALRCDPISGHVSLFWYQQALGQGPEFLTYFQNEAQLDKSGLPSDRFFAERPEGSVSTLKIQRTQQEDSAVYLCASSLHGEQYFGPGTRLTVT.

The table lists this clonotype with many counts. V is TRBV7-8 and J is TRBJ1-1; D remains ambiguous. The CDR3 is 14 residues long. V lost 7 bases and J 4 bases, leaving 16 bases between the germline ends. Germline loops: CDR1 SGHVS, CDR2 FQNEAQ. In nucleotides, the CDR3 is TGTGCCAGCAAGCCGCGTAGGGATGGCACTGAAGCTTTCTTT. This gives the protein CASKPRRDGTEAFF.

Many counts were recorded for this clonotype. The V and J genes are TRBV20-1 and TRBJ2-1; D not certain. The ends were cut back, 2 bases at V and 5 bases at J, with 10 bases in the middle. The germline V gene has CDR1 DFQATT and CDR2 SNEGSKA (reference sequence). The CDR3 runs 13 residues. The CDR3 DNA sequence: TGCAGTGCTAGACGCCCCACACACAATGAGCAGTTCTTC. This sequence encodes CSARRPTHNEQFF.

This clonotype was observed a few times. V usage is TRBV13 and J usage is TRBJ2-7; 10 nucleotides align to TRBD1. The CDR3 runs to 14 residues. Trimming at V came to 8 bases and at J to 6 bases, leaving 10 bases not matched to a gene. The germline gives CDR1 PRHDT, CDR2 FYEKMQ (reference sequence). DNA for the CDR3: TGTGCCAGCCGCCGGGACAGGGGAATCGGCGAGCAGTACTTC. The encoded protein is CASRRDRGIGEQYF.

This clonotype appeared many times. The rearrangement joins TRBV11-1 to TRBJ2-7; TRBD2 is a possible D gene (6 bases). The CDR3 covers 14 residues. CDR1 is SGHAT and CDR2 is FQDESV in the germline V gene (reference sequence). Trimming left V 5 bases short and J 2 bases short, with 13 bases between. The CDR3 region is CASSRAGPTYEQYF. CDR3 bases: TGTGCCAGCAGCCGAGCGGGTCCAACCTACGAGCAGTACTTC.

This chain uses TRBV7-2 with TRBJ2-5; 15 nucleotides match TRBD2. Germline lookup yields CDR1 SGHTA and CDR2 FQGNSA. The CDR3 is 16 residues long. V trimming: 6 bases; J trimming: 5 bases; junction bases outside the gene matches: 7. CDR3 amino acids: CASSRTSGRALETQYF. The CDR3 coding sequence is TGTGCCAGCAGTCGGACTAGCGGGAGGGCCTTGGAGACCCAGTACTTC.

This clonotype was found many times. The chain uses TRBV7-2 and TRBJ1-2; a weak D match, TRBD1 (5 bases). The germline V and J ends were trimmed by 1 base and 5 bases, with 14 bases remaining between them. CDR1 and CDR2 (germline): SGHTA, FQGNSA. This CDR3 is 15 amino acids long. CDR3 in amino acids: CASSLVVAQGYGYTF. CDR3 DNA sequence: TGTGCCAGCAGCTTAGTGGTTGCGCAGGGTTATGGCTACACCTTC.

This clonotype was recorded at least ten times. The J gene is TRBJ2-6, the V gene TRBV7-2; perhaps TRBD2 as D (5 bases). V was trimmed by 4 bases and J by 0 bases, leaving 13 bases between them. The CDR3 sequence is 17 residues long. Germline CDR1 is SGHTA and CDR2 is FQGNSA. For the CDR3, the DNA is TGTGCCAGCAGCTCGAACCCCGGAGGCTCTGGGGCCAACGTCCTGACTTTC. It translates to CASSSNPGGSGANVLTF. The complete variable domain, with remaining parts taken from reference TRBV7-2 and TRBJ2-6, reads GAGVSQSPSNKVTEKGKDVELRCDPISGHTALYWYRQSLGQGLEFLIYFQGNSAPDKSGLPSDRFSAERTGGSVSTLTIQRTQQEDSAVYLCASSSNPGGSGANVLTFGAGSRLTVL.

Concerning this clonotype itself: One end of the junction fails to match germline, which may point to a read error. The genes are TRBV7-6 and TRBJ2-5, with 8 bases matching TRBD2. The length of the CDR3 is 14 residues. Looked up from germline, CDR1 is SGHVS and CDR2 is FNYEAQ. The CDR3 DNA reads TGTGCTAGCAGCCCGAGTGGCGGGGGGGAGACCCAGTACTTC. Translation: CASSPSGGGETQYF. The complete variable domain, with remaining parts taken from reference TRBV7-6 and TRBJ2-5, reads GAGVSQSPRYKVTKRGQDVALRCDPISGHVSLYWYRQALGQGPEFLTYFNYEAQQDKSGLPNDRFSAERPEGSISTLTIQRTEQRDSAMYRCASSPSGGGETQYFGPGTRLLVL.

This clonotype was observed many times. The chain is built from TRBV11-3 and TRBJ2-3; 8 nucleotides align to TRBD1. V dropped 3 bases and J dropped 2; count of bases not matched to a gene: 7. This CDR3 spans 16 amino acids. The germline V gene has CDR1 SGHNT and CDR2 YENEEA. The CDR3 DNA follows: TGTGCCAGCAGCTTCAGACAGGGGCCCTCCACAGATACGCAGTATTTT. Protein sequence: CASSFRQGPSTDTQYF.

The table lists this clonotype with many counts. The genes are TRBV7-2 and TRBJ2-5, with D tentatively TRBD1 (5 bases). The CDR3 has 15 amino acids. Germline V gene lookup returns CDR1 SGHTA and CDR2 FQGNSA. Trimming took 1 base from V and 0 from J, leaving 9 bases between them. The CDR3 DNA follows: TGTGCCAGCAGCTTAGGGGGCTCGTACCAAGAGACCCAGTACTTC. Its protein product is CASSLGGSYQETQYF.

This clonotype was observed many times. The gene calls are TRBV24-1 and TRBJ2-2; 8 nucleotides agree with TRBD1. Trimming at V came to 2 bases and at J to 5 bases, leaving 6 bases not matched to a gene. In germline, CDR1 is KGHDR, CDR2 SFDVKD. This CDR3 spans 16 amino acids. The CDR3 reads CATSDSRTGNTGELFF. The CDR3, as DNA: TGTGCCACCAGTGATTCGCGGACAGGGAATACCGGGGAGCTGTTTTTT.

The V gene is TRBV3-1, the J gene TRBJ2-5; D is perhaps TRBD2 (6 bases). Trimming cost V 4 bases and J 5 bases, with 11 bases left between them. The V gene's germline CDR1 is LGHDT and CDR2 YNNKEL (reference sequence). The CDR3 covers 13 residues. In DNA, the CDR3 is TGTGCCAGCAGCCTCGGGACTGGGGAGACCCAGTACTTC. It translates to CASSLGTGETQYF.

This clonotype has a count of ten or more. The genes are TRBV28 and TRBJ2-4; 9 bases map to TRBD1. Germline V gene data show CDR1 as MDHEN and CDR2 as SYDVKM. The CDR3 is 17 amino acids. Trimming cost V 5 bases and J 0 bases; bases outside gene matches: 8. The CDR3 is CASSTNRGRSAKNIQYF. The CDR3 DNA reads TGTGCCAGCAGTACAAACAGGGGGCGTTCAGCCAAAAACATTCAGTACTTC.

This clonotype was counted many times. V is TRBV7-2 and J is TRBJ1-2; no reliable D call. The CDR3 is 14 residues long. The V gene lost 5 bases and the J gene lost 5 bases, with 15 bases spanning the gap. CDR1 is SGHTA, CDR2 FQGNSA, per germline. The CDR3 region is CASSPDGMGYGYTF. CDR3 bases: TGTGCCAGCAGCCCCGATGGGATGGGGTATGGCTACACCTTC. Variable domain in full (rest from reference TRBV7-2 and TRBJ1-2): GAGVSQSPSNKVTEKGKDVELRCDPISGHTALYWYRQSLGQGLEFLIYFQGNSAPDKSGLPSDRFSAERTGGSVSTLTIQRTQQEDSAVYLCASSPDGMGYGYTFGSGTRLTVV.

This clonotype was seen ten or more times. This chain uses TRBV7-6 with TRBJ1-1; no clear D gene. Germline V CDR1 and CDR2: SGHVS, FNYEAQ. V lost 5 bases to trimming and J lost 6 bases, with 13 bases between them. The CDR3 loop spans 13 amino acids. The CDR3, as DNA: TGTGCCAGCAGCCCAAATGACGGGGCTGAAGCTTTCTTT. Amino acid sequence: CASSPNDGAEAFF. The full variable domain, rest sourced from reference TRBV7-6 and TRBJ1-1, is GAGVSQSPRYKVTKRGQDVALRCDPISGHVSLYWYRQALGQGPEFLTYFNYEAQQDKSGLPNDRFSAERPEGSISTLTIQRTEQRDSAMYRCASSPNDGAEAFFGQGTRLTVV.

This clonotype was counted many times. The rearrangement links TRBV29-1 to TRBJ2-1, with 9 bases identical to TRBD2. The CDR3 totals 16 residues. Losses at the gene ends were 1 base for V and 4 bases for J; bases not matched to a gene: 8. Germline assignment: CDR1 SQVTM and CDR2 ANQGSEA. Here the CDR3 reads CSVEGLAGVRYNEQFF. The CDR3 DNA sequence: TGCAGCGTTGAAGGGTTAGCGGGAGTACGGTACAATGAGCAGTTCTTC.

This clonotype was recorded at least ten times. A junction boundary mismatches the germline segment, possibly from a read error. The genes are TRBV6-1 and TRBJ2-4; the D call may be TRBD1 or TRBD2 (5 bases each). The CDR3 is 14 amino acids. Germline V gives CDR1 MNHNS, CDR2 SASEGT. CDR3 nucleotide sequence: TGTGCCAGCAGTCAAGCGAGGGGCAAAAACATTCAGTACTTC. This encodes CASSQARGKNIQYF.

This clonotype was seen ten or more times. V usage is TRBV7-2 and J usage is TRBJ1-5; D is undetermined. V lost 3 bases and J lost 6, with 12 bases in between. Germline-derived CDR1 and CDR2 are SGHTA and FQGNSA. This CDR3 has 14 residues. The CDR3 protein is CASSFTNVVQPQHF. CDR3 coding DNA: TGTGCCAGCAGCTTTACAAACGTCGTTCAGCCCCAGCATTTT.

This clonotype was seen repeatedly, ten times or more. The V and J genes are TRBV7-2 and TRBJ1-4; D remains unclear. CDR1 is SGHTA, CDR2 FQGNSA, per germline. V shed 4 bases and J shed 7 bases, with 13 bases lying between them. The CDR3 loop spans 14 amino acids. The CDR3 reads CASSSLPLGEKLFF. CDR3 in DNA: TGTGCCAGCAGCTCCTTACCCTTGGGTGAAAAACTGTTTTTT.